This T cell receptor beta chain appears in the sequencing data of a study of radiation and T cells in renal cell carcinoma. Study-level findings and limits: No pretreatment tumor biopsies were available for baseline clonotypes. Top tumor clonotypes rose in blood 2 weeks post-radiation, then contracted.

Trimming shortened V by 1 base and J by 11 bases, and 19 bases separated the two germline ends. The CDR3 has 15 amino acids. Germline V gene lookup returns CDR1 MGHRA and CDR2 YSYEKL. Libraries were prepared by immunoSEQ multiplex PCR; TCRdb keeps only in-frame clonotypes and omits some of them. The sample shows some 64,000 clones, 60% to 85% of them seen only once. Regarding time point: blood 4 weeks post-SBRT, at nephrectomy. Treatment defined: 15 Gy SBRT to primary tumor, nephrectomy 4 weeks later. Radiation-treated patients gave blood at baseline, week 2 and week 4. Clear cell pathology was present in this patient's renal cell carcinoma. This clone has a single count. The antigen is undetermined.

The receptor was isolated from a man in his fifties or sixties with renal cell carcinoma. The rearrangement uses TRBV4-1 and TRBJ2-3; either TRBD1 or TRBD2 may fit D (5 bases each). The sample in question was blood, obtained from a patient whose treatment included radiotherapy and nephrectomy. Here the CDR3 DNA reads TGCGCCAGCAGCCAAGTTGAAGTTGAGGGGCAGGAGCAGTATTTT. It yields the protein CASSQVEVEGQEQYF.